This paragraph covers one TCR beta chain sequence. Next came a second PCR, run for about 6 to 12 cycles, which used a sample-barcoded 5' primer along with a J-beta primer mix. Unique molecular identifiers of 12 random nucleotides labeled each cDNA. TCRdb called the 5' RACE reads again in MiXCR, with one record for every CDR3 protein. Among some 920,000 distinct CDR3 sequences listed, roughly 51% were seen once. This record belongs to a study of blood T cells in healthy people across ages. Germline-derived CDR1 and CDR2 are MNHNY and SVGAGI (reference sequence). Trimming removed 7 bases from V and 0 bases from J, with 8 bases in between. The CDR3 sequence is 13 residues long.

This sequence was found in an older woman in good health. V usage is TRBV6-6 and J usage is TRBJ2-3, with unresolved D. Material: blood. The CDR3 DNA is TGTGCCAGCAACCTCTTTAGCACAGATACGCAGTATTTT. Amino acid sequence: CASNLFSTDTQYF.